This T cell receptor beta chain was sequenced during a study of T cell changes during pregnancy in multiple sclerosis (dated by TCRdb to 2018 to 2020). Study-level background: The study examined how the T cell repertoire changed over the course of pregnancy in women with multiple sclerosis.

About this clone itself: Its specific antigen is unknown. No much larger clone exists at a distance of one base, and base qualities are not known.

CDR1 and CDR2, looked up from the germline V gene (reference sequence), are LNHDA and SQIVND. The junction shows trimming of 5 bases on V and 3 bases on J, plus 14 bases between the germline ends. The CDR3 covers 14 residues, taking in both the cysteine and the phenylalanine. The sequence is cut down to CDR3 DNA, 42 bases in frame from base 1. The method was the immunoSEQ multiplex PCR assay. The table was pulled from immuneACCESS by TCRdb, which kept in-frame rearrangements only. Such tables lose some clones; where checked, under half of the loss comes from unresolved V genes, and the rest has no known cause. The sample table shows around 50,000 clones, and 85% to 95% are seen once. Of the sample, 5.5% to 7% falls within the top ten clones.

The origin of this receptor is a female donor with multiple sclerosis, enrolled in a pregnancy study. The chain is made from TRBV19 and TRBJ2-7, with a tentative D gene TRBD1 over 6 matching bases. Specimen: CD8+ T cells from peripheral blood mononuclear cells, collected in the first trimester of pregnancy. The CDR3 protein is CASSEQGSRYEQYF. The nucleotide sequence is given as TGTGCCAGTAGTGAACAGGGATCCCGCTACGAGCAGTACTTC.